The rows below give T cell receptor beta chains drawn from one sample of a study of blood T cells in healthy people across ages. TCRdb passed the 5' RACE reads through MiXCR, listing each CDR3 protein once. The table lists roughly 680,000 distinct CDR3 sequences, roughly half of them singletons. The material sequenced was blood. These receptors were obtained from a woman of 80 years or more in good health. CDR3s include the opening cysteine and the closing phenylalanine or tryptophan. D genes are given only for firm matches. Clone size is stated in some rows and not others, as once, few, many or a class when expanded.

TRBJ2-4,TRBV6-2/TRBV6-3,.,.,TGTGCCAGCAGCCGCGATAACTACGAGCGGTACTTC,CASSRDNYERYF
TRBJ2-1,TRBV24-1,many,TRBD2,TGTGCCACCAGTGGGCTAGCGGGAGGTTACAATGAGCAGTTCTTC,CATSGLAGGYNEQFF
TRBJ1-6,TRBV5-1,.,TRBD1,TGCGCCAGCAGCTTAACGGACAGGCGAGATTCACCCCCCCACTTT,CASSLTDRRDSPPHF
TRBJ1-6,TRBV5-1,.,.,TGCGCCAGCAGCTTGGCAGGGCGGGTTTATTCACCCCTCCACTTT,CASSLAGRVYSPLHF
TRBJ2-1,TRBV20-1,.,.,TGCAGTGCTACCCCGGGACTCTCGTCCTACAATGAGCAGTTCTTC,CSATPGLSSYNEQFF
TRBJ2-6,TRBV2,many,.,TGTGCCAGCAGTGGTCTCGGGTCTGGGGCCAACGTCCTGACTTTC,CASSGLGSGANVLTF
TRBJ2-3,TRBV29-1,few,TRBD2,TGCAGCGTTGCATTCGGGAGGCACACAGATACGCAGTATTTT,CSVAFGRHTDTQYF
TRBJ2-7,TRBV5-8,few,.,TGTGCCAGCACCAATATAATACTTTACTCCTACGGGCAGTACTTC,CASTNIILYSYGQYF
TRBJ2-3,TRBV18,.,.,TGTGCCAGCTCACGGGGGGCGCAGTCAGATACGCAGTATTTT,CASSRGAQSDTQYF
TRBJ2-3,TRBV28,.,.,TGTGCCACCAAAGTCCGTTTGTCGGATACGCAGTATTTT,CATKVRLSDTQYF
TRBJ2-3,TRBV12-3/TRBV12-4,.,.,TGTGCCAGCAGTTTGATGGGGGTTCCCGCAGATACGCAGTATTTT,CASSLMGVPADTQYF
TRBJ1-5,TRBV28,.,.,TGTGCCAGCAAGATTGGGTATAGCAATCAGCCCCAGCATTTT,CASKIGYSNQPQHF
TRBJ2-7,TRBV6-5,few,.,TGTGCCAGCAGCCCCGCCAGGGGCTCCTACAATGAGCAGTACTTC,CASSPARGSYNEQYF
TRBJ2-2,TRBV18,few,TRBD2,TGTGCCAGCTCGCAAAACCTAGCGGGGGACCCACCCGGGGAGCTGTTTTTT,CASSQNLAGDPPGELFF
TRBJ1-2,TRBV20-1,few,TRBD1,TGCAGTGCGAGGAGGACAGGCTATGGCTACACCTTC,CSARRTGYGYTF
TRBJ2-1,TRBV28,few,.,TGTGCCAGCAGTCGGCTGATGGACGACTACAATGAGCAGTTCTTC,CASSRLMDDYNEQFF
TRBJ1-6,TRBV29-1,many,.,TGCAGCGTTTTGGAAGGGGCGAATAATTCACCCCTCCACTTT,CSVLEGANNSPLHF
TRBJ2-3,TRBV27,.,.,TGTGCCAGCAGTAGCGCGCACACAGATACGCAGTATTTT,CASSSAHTDTQYF
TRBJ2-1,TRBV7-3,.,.,TGTGCCAGCAGCTCCCAGCCAACGGGCGAGCAGTTCTTC,CASSSQPTGEQFF
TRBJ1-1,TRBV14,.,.,TGTGCCAGCAGCCAAGACGTGGGCAGGGTATTCACTGAAGCTTTCTTT,CASSQDVGRVFTEAFF
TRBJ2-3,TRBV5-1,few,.,TGCGCCAGCAGCAGGGTCCCCTCCTCCACAGATACGCAGTATTTT,CASSRVPSSTDTQYF
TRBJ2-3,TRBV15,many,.,TGTGCCACCAGCAGGGCCAACACTAGACCCACCACAGATACGCAGTATTTT,CATSRANTRPTTDTQYF
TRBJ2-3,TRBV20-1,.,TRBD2,TGCAGTGCTAGTCCCCCAGCGGGGGTAAGGGATACGCAGTATTTT,CSASPPAGVRDTQYF
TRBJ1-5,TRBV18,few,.,TGTGCCAGCTCACCGACCCGGAGCAATCAGCCCCAGCATTTT,CASSPTRSNQPQHF
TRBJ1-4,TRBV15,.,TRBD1,TGTGCCACCAGCAGACCGGGACAGGGGATGGGGGAAAAACTGTTTTTT,CATSRPGQGMGEKLFF
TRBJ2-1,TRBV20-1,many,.,TGCAGTGGGGAGGACAATGAGCAGTTCTTC,CSGEDNEQFF
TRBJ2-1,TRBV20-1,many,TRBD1,TGCAGTGCTCGAAAGGGACAGGGGGGAACCTACAATGAGCAGTTCTTC,CSARKGQGGTYNEQFF
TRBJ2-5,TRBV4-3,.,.,TGCGCCAGCAGACCCCAATTAGGGGGGGAGACCCAGTACTTC,CASRPQLGGETQYF
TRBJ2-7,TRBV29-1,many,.,TGCAGCGTTGGCGGGTCCTACGAGCAGTACTTC,CSVGGSYEQYF
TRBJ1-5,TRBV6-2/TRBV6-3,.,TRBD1,TGTGCCAGCAGGCCTATGGGACAGGGTGCGCAGCCCCAGCATTTT,CASRPMGQGAQPQHF
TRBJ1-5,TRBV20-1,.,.,TGCAGTCCAAAGGGGACGGGGCAGCCCCAGCATTTT,CSPKGTGQPQHF
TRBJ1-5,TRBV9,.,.,TGTGCCAGCAGCCCGGGGACGGCGAATAGCAATCAGCCCCAGCATTTT,CASSPGTANSNQPQHF
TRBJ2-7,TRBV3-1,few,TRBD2,TGTGCCAGCAGCCACTCGCCCGGACTAGCGGGCTACGAGCAGTACTTC,CASSHSPGLAGYEQYF